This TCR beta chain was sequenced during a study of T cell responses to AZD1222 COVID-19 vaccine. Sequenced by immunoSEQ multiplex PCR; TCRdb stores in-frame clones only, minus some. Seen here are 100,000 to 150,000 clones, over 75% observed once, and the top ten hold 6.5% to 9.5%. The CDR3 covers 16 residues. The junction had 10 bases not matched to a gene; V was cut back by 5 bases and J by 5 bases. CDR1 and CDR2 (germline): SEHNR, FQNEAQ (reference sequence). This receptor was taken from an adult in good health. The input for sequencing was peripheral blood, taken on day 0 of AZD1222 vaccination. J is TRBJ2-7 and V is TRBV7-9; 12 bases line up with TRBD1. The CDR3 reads CASSTSGTGGANEQYF. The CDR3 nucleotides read TGTGCCAGCAGCACCTCTGGGACAGGGGGCGCGAACGAGCAGTACTTC. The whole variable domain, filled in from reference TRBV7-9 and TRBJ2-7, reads DTGVSQNPRHKITKRGQNVTFRCDPISEHNRLYWYRQTLGQGPEFLTYFQNEAQLEKSRLLSDRFSAERPKGSFSTLEIQRTEQGDSAMYLCASSTSGTGGANEQYFGPGTRLTVT.